Listed below are T cell receptor beta chains from one sample, sequenced in a study of blood T cell repertoires in COVID-19. The repertoire was sequenced with immunoSEQ multiplex PCR; TCRdb's copy has only in-frame clones and lacks some. The sample contains roughly 97,000 clones, 75% to 90% of which appear only once. Sample: peripheral blood. These receptors were collected from a man between 50 and 59 years old with acute or convalescent COVID-19. CDR3s include the opening cysteine and the closing phenylalanine or tryptophan. The D gene is left open where the match is weak. The size entry is marked missing in some rows and otherwise reads once, few, many or a size class.

.	.	TRBV11-3	TRBJ2-2	TGTGCCAGCAATAGTGGCGTTTCGGGTGGGGAGCTGTTTTTT	CASNSGVSGGELFF
once	.	TRBV15	TRBJ2-1	TGTGCCACCAGCAGAGATAGAACTGCGAATCGGTTCTTC	CATSRDRTANRFF
.	.	TRBV6-1	TRBJ1-5	TGTGCCAGCAGTGAGTCGGGGGGTGGTGGCAATCAGCCCCAGCATTTT	CASSESGGGGNQPQHF
.	.	TRBV18	TRBJ1-2	TGTGCCAGCTCACCAACAGGGAGCGGCTACACCTTC	CASSPTGSGYTF
.	.	TRBV2	TRBJ2-7	TGTGCCAGCAGTGTTTGGGGGGGCGACAGGGGTTCGGTTCCCCACGAGCAGTACTTC	CASSVWGGDRGSVPHEQYF
.	.	TRBV5-4	TRBJ2-1	TGTGCCAGCAGCTTTGGGCAGTCGAATGAGCAGTTCTTC	CASSFGQSNEQFF
medium-sized	.	TRBV7-8	TRBJ1-6	TGTGCCAGCAGCCCGGGGGGGGTGGAACCCCTCCACTTT	CASSPGGVEPLHF
.	.	TRBV18	TRBJ1-5	TGTGCCAGCTCACCTTTGGCAGGTAATCAGCCCCAGCATTTT	CASSPLAGNQPQHF
.	.	TRBV2	TRBJ2-2	TGTGCCAGCAGCACGGACTTCGTGGCCGGGGAGCTGTTTTTT	CASSTDFVAGELFF
.	.	TRBV15	TRBJ2-7	TGTGCCACCAGCAGGGCTACGGGCGAGCAGTACTTC	CATSRATGEQYF
.	TRBD1	TRBV7-9	TRBJ2-7	TGTGCCAGCAGCTTAGTTGTTGGGACAGGGGGTAGGTACGAGCAGTACTTC	CASSLVVGTGGRYEQYF
medium-sized	.	TRBV28	TRBJ2-5	TGTGCCAGCAGTTTAAACGACAGGAGGGAGACCCAGTACTTC	CASSLNDRRETQYF
.	.	TRBV11-3	TRBJ2-1	TGTGCCAGCAGCGCCACTTACGGCGGTAGTAATGAGCAGTTCTTC	CASSATYGGSNEQFF
.	.	TRBV28	TRBJ1-2	TGTGCCAGCCGGATAACAGGGAACTATGGCTACACCTTC	CASRITGNYGYTF
.	.	TRBV28	TRBJ2-4	TGTGCCAGCAGTCCTCTAAGGGGAGCCAAAAACATTCAGTACTTC	CASSPLRGAKNIQYF
.	TRBD2	TRBV5-1	TRBJ2-7	TGCGCCAGCAGCTTAACTAGCGGGGACGGGGAGCAGTACTTC	CASSLTSGDGEQYF
.	TRBD1	TRBV27	TRBJ2-3	TGTGCCAGCAGTCTAACCGGGACAGGGGGAGATACGCAGTATTTT	CASSLTGTGGDTQYF
.	TRBD2	TRBV9	TRBJ2-2	TGTGCCAGCAGCGCTCGACTAGCGGGAGGGCCGGGCGGGGAGCTGTTTTTT	CASSARLAGGPGGELFF
.	.	TRBV29-1	TRBJ2-3	TGCAGCGGCGCCGGAGATACGCAGTATTTT	CSGAGDTQYF
.	TRBD1	TRBV6-5	TRBJ2-2	TGTGCCAGCAGTTACGCGACAGGGCTGACCGGGGAGCTGTTTTTT	CASSYATGLTGELFF
.	.	TRBV7-9	TRBJ1-2	TGTGCCAGCAGCTTAGCCGGGGGAGGTGGCTACACCTTC	CASSLAGGGGYTF
.	.	TRBV6-5	TRBJ2-2	TGTGCCAGCAGTTACACAGCTGGCACCGGGGAGCTGTTTTTT	CASSYTAGTGELFF
.	.	TRBV12-5	TRBJ2-3	TGTGCTAGTGGTTTGGGGAGCTACAGCACAGATACGCAGTATTTT	CASGLGSYSTDTQYF
once	TRBD1	TRBV5-1	TRBJ2-5	TGCGCCAGCAGCCCGACGGGACAGGTGCGAGAGACCCAGTACTTC	CASSPTGQVRETQYF
few	.	TRBV11-3	TRBJ1-6	TGTGCCAGCAGCTTAGATTTAGAAGCGGCAGTACATTCACCCCTCCACTTT	CASSLDLEAAVHSPLHF